The 25 T cell receptor beta chains listed next were all sequenced from one sample in a study of blood T cells in healthy people across ages. Primers used in a second PCR of roughly 7 to 11 cycles were a sample-barcoded 5' primer and a J-beta primer mix. TCRdb called the 5' RACE reads again in MiXCR, with one record for every CDR3 protein. The sample lists around 520,000 distinct CDR3 sequences, about 26% occurring once. These data also formed part of another study, on T cells of mothers and their children.

Sequencing was done on a sample of blood. These TCRs come from a boy aged 2 to 10 in good health.

The rearrangement uses TRBV20-1 and TRBJ2-5; 7 bases map to TRBD2. Germline V gene data show CDR1 as DFQATT and CDR2 as SNEGSKA (reference sequence). CDR3 length: 16 residues. Trimming cost V 0 bases and J 5 bases; bases outside gene matches: 12. CDR3 in DNA: TGCAGTGCTAGAGATTGGGGGGAGGGCCGATCCGAGACCCAGTACTTC. This translates into CSARDWGEGRSETQYF.

Concerning this clonotype: At one boundary the junction diverges from the germline segment, which might be a read error. The chain uses TRBV7-2 and TRBJ2-7; 10 positions match TRBD1. Germline lookup yields CDR1 SGHTA and CDR2 FQGNSA. This CDR3 contains 12 residues. The DNA of the CDR3 is TGTGCCAGCAGCTTTGACAGGGGGCGGAGTACGTTC. Its protein product is CASSFDRGRSTF.

The gene calls are TRBV12-3 or TRBV12-4 and TRBJ2-5; perhaps TRBD1 as D (6 bases). The assigned J gene may be wrong: the sequence end matches TRBJ2-1 better. The CDR3 runs 13 residues. As DNA, the CDR3 is TGTGCCAGCAGTCCTCGAGGGGGACATGAGCAGTTCTTC. It encodes CASSPRGGHEQFF.

This chain connects TRBV2 to TRBJ2-3, with D possibly being TRBD1 (6 bases). Trimming cost V 7 bases and J 2 bases, with 10 bases left between them. The CDR3 has 13 amino acids. The germline V gene encodes CDR1 SNHLY and CDR2 FYNNEI. CDR3 DNA: TGTGCCAGCAACAGGGCGTACACAGATACGCAGTATTTT. Protein: CASNRAYTDTQYF. Complete variable domain (other parts from reference TRBV2 and TRBJ2-3): EPEVTQTPSHQVTQMGQEVILRCVPISNHLYFYWYRQILGQKVEFLVSFYNNEISEKSEIFDDQFSVERPDGSNFTLKIRSTKLEDSAMYFCASNRAYTDTQYFGPGTRLTVL.

The chain employs TRBV10-3 and TRBJ2-7; D may be TRBD1 (5 bases). Germline V CDR1 and CDR2: ENHRY, SYGVKD. The CDR3 loop spans 15 amino acids. Between the trimmed V and J ends, which lost 2 bases and 0 bases, there was a span of 11 bases. CDR3 sequence (DNA): TGTGCCATCAGTGAGGGACACCTAAGCTCCTACGAGCAGTACTTC. Residues: CAISEGHLSSYEQYF.

The chain uses TRBV2 and TRBJ1-4; D is ambiguous. The germline V gene has CDR1 SNHLY and CDR2 FYNNEI. V was cut by 6 bases and J by 8 bases, with 10 bases left in between. CDR3 size: 12 residues. This CDR3 reads CASSEQREKLFF. CDR3 nucleotide sequence: TGTGCCAGCAGCGAACAGAGGGAAAAACTGTTTTTT.

The chain couples TRBV5-6 to TRBJ2-7, with D perhaps TRBD2 (6 bases). CDR3 length equals 12 residues. Germline V gene data show CDR1 as SGHDT and CDR2 as YYEEEE. The ends were cut back, 0 bases at V and 5 bases at J, with 6 bases in the middle. CDR3 in amino acids: CASSLVADEQYF. The DNA of the CDR3 is TGTGCCAGCAGCTTGGTAGCGGACGAGCAGTACTTC.

The chain combines TRBV11-2 with TRBJ1-1, with D possibly being TRBD1 (5 bases). V lost 2 bases to trimming and J lost 0 bases, with 13 bases between them. This CDR3 contains 16 residues. Germline CDR1 and CDR2: SGHAT and FQNNGV. CDR3: CASSLIPTGMNTEAFF. In DNA form, the CDR3 reads TGTGCCAGCAGCTTAATCCCAACAGGAATGAACACTGAAGCTTTCTTT.

There are a few counts of this clonotype. One end of the junction varies from germline; a read error may be responsible. The rearrangement links TRBV13 to TRBJ2-1; a weak D match, TRBD1 (6 bases). CDR1 and CDR2 (germline): PRHDT, FYEKMQ (reference sequence). The CDR3 runs to 17 residues. CDR3 coding DNA: TGTGCCAGCAGCTTAGGAACAGGGCCAAGGGGATACAATGGGCAGTTCTTC. Its translation is CASSLGTGPRGYNGQFF.

V and J are TRBV27 and TRBJ1-2; 9 bases are a match to TRBD1. With 6 bases clipped from V and 3 bases from J, the junction kept 8 bases outside the gene matches. The CDR3 length is 15 residues. From germline, CDR1 is MNHEY and CDR2 SMNVEV (reference sequence). The CDR3 DNA reads TGTGCCAGCAGAGACGAGGGACAGGGCTACTATGGCTACACCTTC. Amino acids: CASRDEGQGYYGYTF.

The chain has TRBV7-8 and TRBJ2-3; unclear D gene. The CDR3 has 15 amino acids. The germline gives CDR1 SGHVS, CDR2 FQNEAQ. V lost 2 bases, J lost 2 bases, and 11 bases lay in between. In DNA form, the CDR3 reads TGTGCCAGCAGCTTAAGGCTACCCCTCACAGATACGCAGTATTTT. Residues: CASSLRLPLTDTQYF.

The table lists this clonotype with a few counts. V is TRBV12-3 or TRBV12-4 and J is TRBJ2-5; no clear D. The V gene lost 7 bases and the J gene lost 3 bases, with 15 bases spanning the gap. The CDR3 runs 14 residues. CDR3 nucleotide sequence: TGTGCCAGCACCTCGCCTGGGGTTGAAGAGACCCAGTACTTC. As protein: CASTSPGVEETQYF.

The J gene is TRBJ2-1, the V gene TRBV29-1, with 7 positions matching TRBD2. The V gene's germline CDR1 is SQVTM and CDR2 ANQGSEA. This CDR3 has 14 residues. V gave up 6 bases and J gave up 0 bases; unmatched junction bases: 5. In nucleotides, the CDR3 is TGCAGCGTGGGGACTACGCCCTCCTACAATGAGCAGTTCTTC. It yields the protein CSVGTTPSYNEQFF.

The table lists this clonotype with a few counts. The chain recombines TRBV12-5 with TRBJ1-4, with D perhaps TRBD1 (5 bases). Germline V gene sequence: CDR1 LGHNT, CDR2 FRNRAP. V was shortened by 6 bases and J by 3 bases, with 20 bases between the two germline ends. CDR3 length equals 17 residues. CDR3 in amino acids: CASGRGNRQPSNEKLFF. The CDR3 nucleotides are TGTGCTAGTGGCCGAGGTAACCGACAGCCATCTAATGAAAAACTGTTTTTT.

The genes are TRBV20-1 and TRBJ1-2, with D maybe TRBD1 (6 bases). Germline CDR1 and CDR2: DFQATT and SNEGSKA (reference sequence). The CDR3 extends over 13 amino acids. The germline V and J ends were trimmed by 2 bases and 6 bases, with 13 bases remaining between them. The CDR3 nucleotides read TGCAGTGCTAGATGGGCCAGGGGAGATGGCTACACCTTC. Residues: CSARWARGDGYTF.

The rearrangement joins TRBV10-3 to TRBJ1-4; perhaps TRBD1 as D (5 bases). CDR1 ENHRY and CDR2 SYGVKD come from the germline V gene. With 0 bases removed from V and 6 bases from J, the gap between germline ends came to 17 bases. This CDR3 spans 17 amino acids. The CDR3 DNA reads TGTGCCATCAGTGAGTCCGGCCCAGGACAATACGATGAAAAACTGTTTTTT. As protein: CAISESGPGQYDEKLFF.

V usage is TRBV5-5 and J usage is TRBJ2-2; 7 nucleotides match TRBD2. The CDR3 has 15 amino acids. Germline trimming cut 4 bases from V and 4 bases from J; bases unmatched to any gene: 7. The germline CDR1 and CDR2 sequences are SGHKS and YYEKEE (reference sequence). The CDR3 is CASSQSGAGTGELFF. CDR3 bases: TGTGCCAGCAGCCAGAGCGGGGCGGGCACCGGGGAGCTGTTTTTT.

This chain connects TRBV7-2 to TRBJ2-1, with a possible D match to TRBD2 (6 bases). Trimming cost V 1 base and J 5 bases, with 21 bases left between them. From germline, CDR1 is SGHTA and CDR2 FQGNSA. The CDR3 length is 18 residues. The CDR3 loop is CASSLGVMGAGLDNEQFF. DNA of the CDR3: TGTGCCAGCAGCTTAGGAGTTATGGGCGCGGGGCTGGACAATGAGCAGTTCTTC.

With regard to this clonotype: An end of the junction differs from the germline gene, which may be a read error. This chain uses TRBV20-1 with TRBJ2-2, with D perhaps TRBD2 (6 bases). Germline values: CDR1 DFQATT, CDR2 SNEGSKA (reference sequence). The CDR3 is made up of 16 amino acids. The CDR3 reads CSARHPSATRAGELCF. The CDR3 DNA reads as TGCAGTGCTAGACATCCTAGCGCCACGAGGGCCGGGGAGCTGTGTTTT.

The chain links TRBV5-1 to TRBJ2-1; a weak D match, TRBD1 (6 bases). This CDR3 has 16 amino acids. Germline assignment: CDR1 SGHRS and CDR2 YFSETQ. Trimming stripped 0 bases from V and 3 bases from J, with 13 bases between. The CDR3: CASSLGTGSDYNEQFF. CDR3 coding DNA: TGCGCCAGCAGCTTGGGAACAGGGTCAGACTACAATGAGCAGTTCTTC.

This chain uses TRBV12-3 or TRBV12-4 with TRBJ1-6; weak D call: TRBD1 (5 bases). The V end was cut by 5 bases, the J end by 4 bases, with 12 bases between. The CDR3 has 15 amino acids. CDR3 amino acids: CASSPRDGYNSPLHF. In DNA form, the CDR3 reads TGTGCCAGCAGTCCACGGGACGGATATAATTCACCCCTCCACTTT.

This chain uses TRBV9 with TRBJ2-7, with a tentative D call TRBD1 (5 bases). Germline CDR1 SGDLS, CDR2 YYNGEE. The CDR3 contains 13 residues. Trimming removed 3 bases from V and 1 base from J, with 8 bases in between. The CDR3 sequence is CASSADTSYEQYF. DNA of the CDR3: TGTGCCAGCAGCGCGGACACGTCCTACGAGCAGTACTTC. The whole variable domain, filled in from reference TRBV9 and TRBJ2-7, reads DSGVTQTPKHLITATGQRVTLRCSPRSGDLSVYWYQQSLDQGLQFLIQYYNGEERAKGNILERFSAQQFPDLHSELNLSSLELGDSALYFCASSADTSYEQYFGPGTRLTVT.

This clonotype was recorded a few times. This chain connects TRBV10-1 to TRBJ2-3, with 10 nucleotides matching TRBD2. The germline V gene encodes CDR1 WNHNN and CDR2 SYGVQD (reference sequence). The length of the CDR3 is 15 residues. Trimming removed 2 bases from V and 5 bases from J; junction bases left unmatched: 4. The CDR3 nucleotides are TGCGCCAGCAGTGAGAATCTAGCGGGAGTAGATACGCAGTATTTT. Translated: CASSENLAGVDTQYF.

In this sample, this clonotype turned up a few times. V and J are TRBV3-1 and TRBJ2-2; TRBD1 aligns across 9 bases. The CDR3 runs 15 residues. V lost 6 bases, J lost 6 bases, and 8 bases stayed unmatched. Germline CDR1 is LGHDT and CDR2 is YNNKEL (reference sequence). The DNA of the CDR3 is TGTGCCAGCAGACGTAACAGGGGGCGGCCCGGGGAGCTGTTTTTT. It encodes CASRRNRGRPGELFF.

V and J are TRBV7-9 and TRBJ2-3, with TRBD2 identical over 15 bases. V lost 5 bases and J lost 5; bases outside the gene matches: 14. CDR1 SEHNR and CDR2 FQNEAQ come from the germline V gene (reference sequence). The CDR3 length is 19 residues. CDR3 residues: CASSPRLGLAGGQGDTQYF. The CDR3 nucleotides are TGTGCCAGCAGCCCCCGGCTGGGACTAGCGGGAGGACAAGGAGATACGCAGTATTTT. Together with reference TRBV7-9 and TRBJ2-3, the CDR3 gives the full variable domain: DTGVSQNPRHKITKRGQNVTFRCDPISEHNRLYWYRQTLGQGPEFLTYFQNEAQLEKSRLLSDRFSAERPKGSFSTLEIQRTEQGDSAMYLCASSPRLGLAGGQGDTQYFGPGTRLTVL.